The present T cell receptor (beta chain) was sequenced within a study of shared clonotypes between healthy human individuals. CD45RO negativity and positive selection for CCR7 defined naive CD8 cells, a population that excluded terminally differentiated effector memory CD45RA+ cells. Notes on the study in general: Specimens sampled were limited to blood, with tissue repertoires likely differing.

V lost 3 bases to trimming and J lost 0 bases, with 11 bases between them. The germline V gene encodes CDR1 SGHAT and CDR2 FQNNGV. This CDR3 is 15 amino acids long. This clone has just one count. No antigen is known for it. Execution of the assay was at deep level. Assay used: immunoSEQ multiplex PCR; TCRdb lists only in-frame clones, some missing. Among about 2,200,000 clones listed, just over 90% were seen once. This TCR came from a man between 18 and 29 years old in good health. Some clones in this sample may be carry-over from other donors' samples. The chain employs TRBV11-2 and TRBJ1-1; D perhaps matches TRBD1 (6 bases). Sequenced sample: naive CD8+ T cells from PBMCs. The CDR3 DNA reads as TGTGCCAGCAGCTTTTTTACAGGGATGAACACTGAAGCTTTCTTT. This codes for CASSFFTGMNTEAFF.